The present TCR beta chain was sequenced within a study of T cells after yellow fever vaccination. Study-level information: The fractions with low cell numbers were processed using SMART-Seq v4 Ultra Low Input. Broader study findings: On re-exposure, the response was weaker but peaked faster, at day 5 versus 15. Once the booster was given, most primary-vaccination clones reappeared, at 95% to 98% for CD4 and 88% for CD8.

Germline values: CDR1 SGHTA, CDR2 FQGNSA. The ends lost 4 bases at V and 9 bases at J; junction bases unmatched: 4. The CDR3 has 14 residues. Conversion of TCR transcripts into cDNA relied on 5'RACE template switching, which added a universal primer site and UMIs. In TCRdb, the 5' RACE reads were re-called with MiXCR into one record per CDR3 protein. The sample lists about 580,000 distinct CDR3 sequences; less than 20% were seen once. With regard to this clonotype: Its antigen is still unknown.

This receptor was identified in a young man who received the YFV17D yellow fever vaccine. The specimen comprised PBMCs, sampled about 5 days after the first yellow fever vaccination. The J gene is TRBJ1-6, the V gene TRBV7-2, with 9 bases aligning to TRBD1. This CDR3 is CASSWGTGSSPLHF. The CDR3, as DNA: TGTGCCAGCAGCTGGGGGACAGGGTCTTCACCCCTCCACTTT. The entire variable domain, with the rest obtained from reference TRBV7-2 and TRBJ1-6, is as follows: GAGVSQSPSNKVTEKGKDVELRCDPISGHTALYWYRQSLGQGLEFLIYFQGNSAPDKSGLPSDRFSAERTGGSVSTLTIQRTQQEDSAVYLCASSWGTGSSPLHFGNGTRLTVT.